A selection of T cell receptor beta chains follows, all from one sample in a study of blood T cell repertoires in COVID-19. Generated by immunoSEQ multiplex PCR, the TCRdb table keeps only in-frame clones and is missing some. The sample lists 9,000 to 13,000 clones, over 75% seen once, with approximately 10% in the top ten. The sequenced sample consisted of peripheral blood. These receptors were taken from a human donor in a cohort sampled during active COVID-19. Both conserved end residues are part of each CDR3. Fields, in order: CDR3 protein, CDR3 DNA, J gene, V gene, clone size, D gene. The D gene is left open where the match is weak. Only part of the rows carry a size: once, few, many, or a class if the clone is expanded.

cdr3_aa: CASSHDRGPQHF
cdr3_nt: TGTGCCAGCAGTCATGACAGGGGACCCCAGCATTTT
j_call: TRBJ1-5
v_call: TRBV5-5
clone_size: NA
d_call: TRBD1

cdr3_aa: CAWSVLGPLGPHYYNEQFF
cdr3_nt: TGTGCCTGGAGTGTACTAGGTCCGCTCGGACCCCATTACTACAATGAGCAGTTCTTC
j_call: TRBJ2-1
v_call: TRBV30
clone_size: NA
d_call: NA

cdr3_aa: CASRTGTSGGTQYF
cdr3_nt: TGCGCCAGCAGAACCGGGACTAGCGGGGGTACGCAGTATTTT
j_call: TRBJ2-3
v_call: TRBV10-2
clone_size: NA
d_call: TRBD2

cdr3_aa: CASQPAVSTDTQYF
cdr3_nt: TGTGCTAGTCAGCCAGCGGTAAGCACAGATACGCAGTATTTT
j_call: TRBJ2-3
v_call: TRBV12-5
clone_size: NA
d_call: NA

cdr3_aa: CASSLRDRVFNSPLHF
cdr3_nt: TGTGCCAGCAGCCTCCGGGACAGGGTGTTTAATTCACCCCTCCACTTT
j_call: TRBJ1-6
v_call: TRBV3-1/TRBV3-2
clone_size: NA
d_call: TRBD1

cdr3_aa: CATRTGDEQYF
cdr3_nt: TGTGCCACCCGTACAGGAGACGAGCAGTACTTC
j_call: TRBJ2-7
v_call: TRBV6-6
clone_size: NA
d_call: NA

cdr3_aa: CASSVYGTSGAQETQYF
cdr3_nt: TGTGCCAGCAGCGTCTACGGGACTAGCGGGGCCCAAGAGACCCAGTACTTC
j_call: TRBJ2-5
v_call: TRBV9
clone_size: NA
d_call: TRBD2

cdr3_aa: CASSDTGWTNEKLFF
cdr3_nt: TGTGCCAGCAGCGACACAGGGTGGACTAATGAAAAACTGTTTTTT
j_call: TRBJ1-4
v_call: TRBV5-8
clone_size: NA
d_call: NA

cdr3_aa: CASTDRVGDGYTF
cdr3_nt: TGTGCCAGCACCGACAGGGTGGGGGATGGCTACACCTTC
j_call: TRBJ1-2
v_call: TRBV6-6
clone_size: NA
d_call: TRBD1

cdr3_aa: CAISAARGYGYTF
cdr3_nt: TGTGCCATCAGTGCGGCCCGCGGGTATGGCTACACCTTC
j_call: TRBJ1-2
v_call: TRBV10-3
clone_size: NA
d_call: NA

cdr3_aa: CASSPGEGEQFF
cdr3_nt: TGTGCCAGCTCACCGGGGGAGGGGGAGCAGTTCTTC
j_call: TRBJ2-1
v_call: TRBV18
clone_size: NA
d_call: TRBD2

cdr3_aa: CASSFVAGGLGETQYF
cdr3_nt: TGTGCCAGCAGCTTTGTAGCGGGGGGGCTAGGGGAGACCCAGTACTTC
j_call: TRBJ2-5
v_call: TRBV5-4
clone_size: NA
d_call: TRBD2

cdr3_aa: CASTSSYEQYF
cdr3_nt: TGCGCCAGCACTAGCTCCTACGAGCAGTACTTC
j_call: TRBJ2-7
v_call: TRBV10-2
clone_size: NA
d_call: NA

cdr3_aa: CASSEARGNQPQHF
cdr3_nt: TGTGCCAGCAGTGAAGCGAGGGGCAATCAGCCCCAGCATTTT
j_call: TRBJ1-5
v_call: TRBV6-1
clone_size: NA
d_call: NA

cdr3_aa: CATGQGAGELFF
cdr3_nt: TGTGCCACCGGACAGGGGGCCGGGGAGCTGTTTTTT
j_call: TRBJ2-2
v_call: TRBV9
clone_size: NA
d_call: TRBD1

cdr3_aa: CASSQEQQGYGYTF
cdr3_nt: TGTGCCAGCAGCCAAGAACAACAGGGGTATGGCTACACCTTC
j_call: TRBJ1-2
v_call: TRBV4-2
clone_size: NA
d_call: TRBD1

cdr3_aa: CASSSRLWDTEAFF
cdr3_nt: TGTGCCAGTAGTTCCAGGCTTTGGGACACTGAAGCTTTCTTT
j_call: TRBJ1-1
v_call: TRBV19
clone_size: NA
d_call: NA

cdr3_aa: CASSLSAESNQPQHF
cdr3_nt: TGTGCCAGCAGTCTTTCAGCGGAGAGCAATCAGCCCCAGCATTTT
j_call: TRBJ1-5
v_call: TRBV6-5
clone_size: NA
d_call: NA

cdr3_aa: CASARGQGSEAFF
cdr3_nt: TGTGCCAGCGCTCGAGGACAGGGCTCTGAAGCTTTCTTT
j_call: TRBJ1-1
v_call: TRBV5-8
clone_size: NA
d_call: TRBD1

cdr3_aa: CASSGETQYF
cdr3_nt: TGTGCCAGCAGCGGGGAGACCCAGTACTTC
j_call: TRBJ2-5
v_call: TRBV12-3/TRBV12-4
clone_size: NA
d_call: NA

cdr3_aa: CASSFFPLQSSGVGTLHF
cdr3_nt: TGTGCCAGCAGCTTCTTCCCACTACAGTCAAGCGGGGTTGGGACCCTCCACTTT
j_call: TRBJ1-6
v_call: TRBV7-2
clone_size: once
d_call: NA

cdr3_aa: CASSSWEIRNEQYF
cdr3_nt: TGTGCCAGCAGCTCTTGGGAGATTAGAAACGAGCAGTACTTC
j_call: TRBJ2-7
v_call: TRBV27
clone_size: once
d_call: NA

cdr3_aa: CASSGGTGRPSTDTQYF
cdr3_nt: TGTGCCAGCAGTGGAGGGACAGGGCGGCCCAGCACAGATACGCAGTATTTT
j_call: TRBJ2-3
v_call: TRBV6-2/TRBV6-3
clone_size: NA
d_call: TRBD1

cdr3_aa: CASSKPSSSYEQYF
cdr3_nt: TGTGCCAGCAGCAAGCCTTCGTCTTCCTACGAGCAGTACTTC
j_call: TRBJ2-7
v_call: TRBV11-2
clone_size: NA
d_call: NA

cdr3_aa: CSASSASGGTDTQYF
cdr3_nt: TGCAGTGCTAGTTCGGCTAGCGGGGGCACAGATACGCAGTATTTT
j_call: TRBJ2-3
v_call: TRBV20-1
clone_size: few
d_call: TRBD2

cdr3_aa: CASSESLDSSF
cdr3_nt: TGTGCCAGCAGTGAATCGCTGGACAGTTCTTTC
j_call: TRBJ2-7
v_call: TRBV6-1
clone_size: NA
d_call: NA

cdr3_aa: CASSLVPSGGIQETQYF
cdr3_nt: TGTGCCAGCAGCTTAGTCCCCAGCGGGGGGATCCAAGAGACCCAGTACTTC
j_call: TRBJ2-5
v_call: TRBV7-2
clone_size: NA
d_call: TRBD2

cdr3_aa: CASSFRGFGVNSPLHF
cdr3_nt: TGTGCCAGCAGTTTTCGGGGGTTCGGGGTAAATTCACCCCTCCACTTT
j_call: TRBJ1-6
v_call: TRBV28
clone_size: NA
d_call: NA

cdr3_aa: CASGGRSSYNSPLHF
cdr3_nt: TGTGCCAGCGGAGGCAGGAGCTCCTATAATTCACCCCTCCACTTT
j_call: TRBJ1-6
v_call: TRBV27
clone_size: NA
d_call: NA

cdr3_aa: CASSLGHGTNTGELFF
cdr3_nt: TGCGCCAGCAGCTTGGGACACGGGACGAACACCGGGGAGCTGTTTTTT
j_call: TRBJ2-2
v_call: TRBV5-1
clone_size: NA
d_call: NA

cdr3_aa: CASSKKGQSSYNEQFF
cdr3_nt: TGTGCCAGTAGTAAGAAGGGACAGAGCTCCTACAATGAGCAGTTCTTC
j_call: TRBJ2-1
v_call: TRBV19
clone_size: NA
d_call: TRBD1

cdr3_aa: CASSQDAGLSTHNEQFF
cdr3_nt: TGTGCCAGCAGCCAGGACGCGGGACTATCTACTCACAATGAGCAGTTCTTC
j_call: TRBJ2-1
v_call: TRBV14
clone_size: NA
d_call: TRBD2

cdr3_aa: CASSPRSLRTGELFF
cdr3_nt: TGTGCCAGCTCACCAAGGAGCCTTCGGACCGGGGAGCTGTTTTTT
j_call: TRBJ2-2
v_call: TRBV18
clone_size: NA
d_call: NA

cdr3_aa: CASSQERLSYNEQFF
cdr3_nt: TGTGCCAGCAGCCAAGAGCGTCTCTCCTACAATGAGCAGTTCTTC
j_call: TRBJ2-1
v_call: TRBV4-2
clone_size: NA
d_call: NA

cdr3_aa: CASSPRNYEQYF
cdr3_nt: TGTGCCAGCAGCCCCAGAAACTACGAGCAGTACTTC
j_call: TRBJ2-7
v_call: TRBV21-1
clone_size: NA
d_call: NA

cdr3_aa: CASSNPKEGQGPYGYGYTF
cdr3_nt: TGTGCCAGCAGCAATCCTAAGGAGGGACAGGGGCCTTATGGCTATGGCTACACCTTC
j_call: TRBJ1-2
v_call: TRBV7-2
clone_size: NA
d_call: TRBD1

cdr3_aa: CASSQGRGNTEAFF
cdr3_nt: TGTGCCAGCTCACAGGGTCGGGGGAACACTGAAGCTTTCTTT
j_call: TRBJ1-1
v_call: TRBV18
clone_size: few
d_call: NA

cdr3_aa: CASSLRALEQYF
cdr3_nt: TGTGCCAGCAGCCTGAGGGCACTCGAGCAGTACTTC
j_call: TRBJ2-7
v_call: TRBV21-1
clone_size: NA
d_call: NA

cdr3_aa: CASSLSSPGLYGYTF
cdr3_nt: TGTGCCAGCAGCTTATCCAGTCCAGGGCTCTATGGCTACACCTTC
j_call: TRBJ1-2
v_call: TRBV7-9
clone_size: NA
d_call: NA

cdr3_aa: CASSSRGGLTDTQYF
cdr3_nt: TGTGCCAGCAGCTCAAGGGGGGGCTTGACAGATACGCAGTATTTT
j_call: TRBJ2-3
v_call: TRBV5-4
clone_size: NA
d_call: NA

cdr3_aa: CASSLSSQGAFGYTF
cdr3_nt: TGCGCCAGCAGCTTGAGTTCCCAGGGGGCTTTTGGCTACACCTTC
j_call: TRBJ1-2
v_call: TRBV5-1
clone_size: NA
d_call: TRBD1

cdr3_aa: CASSLVGGEYEQYF
cdr3_nt: TGCGCCAGCAGCTTGGTCGGGGGGGAGTACGAGCAGTACTTC
j_call: TRBJ2-7
v_call: TRBV5-1
clone_size: once
d_call: TRBD2

cdr3_aa: CATSQTAATGELFF
cdr3_nt: TGTGCCACCAGCCAGACAGCAGCCACCGGGGAGCTGTTTTTT
j_call: TRBJ2-2
v_call: TRBV15
clone_size: NA
d_call: NA

cdr3_aa: CASSPGGPYYNEQFF
cdr3_nt: TGTGCCAGCAGCCCGGGGGGGCCTTACTACAATGAGCAGTTCTTC
j_call: TRBJ2-1
v_call: TRBV6-6
clone_size: NA
d_call: TRBD2

cdr3_aa: CASEDMDGYTF
cdr3_nt: TGTGCCAGCGAGGACATGGATGGCTACACCTTC
j_call: TRBJ1-2
v_call: TRBV2
clone_size: few
d_call: NA

cdr3_aa: CASSPWAPEQETQYF
cdr3_nt: TGTGCCAGCAGCCCCTGGGCTCCGGAACAAGAGACCCAGTACTTC
j_call: TRBJ2-5
v_call: TRBV7-2
clone_size: NA
d_call: NA

cdr3_aa: CASRERALPNQPQHF
cdr3_nt: TGTGCCAGCCGTGAGAGGGCCCTTCCCAATCAGCCCCAGCATTTT
j_call: TRBJ1-5
v_call: TRBV2
clone_size: few
d_call: NA

cdr3_aa: CASSFQGADTQYF
cdr3_nt: TGTGCCAGCAGTTTCCAGGGGGCAGATACGCAGTATTTT
j_call: TRBJ2-3
v_call: TRBV12-3/TRBV12-4
clone_size: NA
d_call: TRBD1

cdr3_aa: CASSIGADRYSPLHF
cdr3_nt: TGTGCCAGTAGTATAGGGGCCGACAGGTATTCACCCCTCCACTTT
j_call: TRBJ1-6
v_call: TRBV19
clone_size: NA
d_call: NA

cdr3_aa: CASSLVGTGTWPQHF
cdr3_nt: TGTGCCAGCAGCTTGGTGGGGACAGGGACGTGGCCCCAGCATTTT
j_call: TRBJ1-5
v_call: TRBV5-8
clone_size: NA
d_call: TRBD1

cdr3_aa: CASRLSHYSGNTIYF
cdr3_nt: TGTGCCAGCAGACTCTCCCATTACTCTGGAAACACCATATATTTT
j_call: TRBJ1-3
v_call: TRBV6-5
clone_size: NA
d_call: NA

cdr3_aa: CASNKEVGQSYEQYF
cdr3_nt: TGTGCCAGCAACAAGGAGGTTGGGCAATCCTACGAGCAGTACTTC
j_call: TRBJ2-7
v_call: TRBV6-5
clone_size: NA
d_call: NA

cdr3_aa: CASSQDLQGGNIQYF
cdr3_nt: TGCGCCAGCAGCCAAGATCTACAGGGTGGCAACATTCAGTACTTC
j_call: TRBJ2-4
v_call: TRBV4-3
clone_size: NA
d_call: NA

cdr3_aa: CASSSNRGVTEAFF
cdr3_nt: TGTGCCAGCAGCTCAAACAGGGGGGTGACTGAAGCTTTCTTT
j_call: TRBJ1-1
v_call: TRBV7-2
clone_size: NA
d_call: TRBD1

cdr3_aa: CASVYYNEQFF
cdr3_nt: TGTGCCAGCGTATATTACAATGAGCAGTTCTTC
j_call: TRBJ2-1
v_call: TRBV2
clone_size: few
d_call: NA

cdr3_aa: CASSSRTGPDEQYF
cdr3_nt: TGTGCCAGCAGCTCTAGGACAGGTCCGGACGAGCAGTACTTC
j_call: TRBJ2-7
v_call: TRBV4-2
clone_size: NA
d_call: TRBD1

cdr3_aa: CASSFPQGHEQYF
cdr3_nt: TGTGCCAGCAGCTTTCCACAGGGTCACGAGCAGTACTTC
j_call: TRBJ2-7
v_call: TRBV7-9
clone_size: NA
d_call: NA

cdr3_aa: CASRSQSSGNTIYF
cdr3_nt: TGTGCCAGTAGGTCGCAGTCCTCTGGAAACACCATATATTTT
j_call: TRBJ1-3
v_call: TRBV19
clone_size: NA
d_call: NA

cdr3_aa: CSVGKGASYGYTF
cdr3_nt: TGCAGCGTTGGTAAGGGGGCAAGCTATGGCTACACCTTC
j_call: TRBJ1-2
v_call: TRBV29-1
clone_size: NA
d_call: TRBD1

cdr3_aa: CASRLGYEQYF
cdr3_nt: TGTGCCTCCAGACTCGGGTACGAGCAGTACTTC
j_call: TRBJ2-7
v_call: TRBV30
clone_size: NA
d_call: NA